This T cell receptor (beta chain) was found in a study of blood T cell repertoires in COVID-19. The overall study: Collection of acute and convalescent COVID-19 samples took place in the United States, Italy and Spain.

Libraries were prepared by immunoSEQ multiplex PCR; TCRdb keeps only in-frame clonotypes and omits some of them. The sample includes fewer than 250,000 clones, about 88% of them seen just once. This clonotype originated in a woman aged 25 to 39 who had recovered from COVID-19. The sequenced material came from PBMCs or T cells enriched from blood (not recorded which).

The CDR3 reads CASTIQGLRQPQHF. DNA of the CDR3: TGTGCCAGCACTATTCAGGGGCTACGGCAGCCCCAGCATTTT. The chain links TRBV2 to TRBJ1-5; D might be TRBD1 (6 bases). CDR1 SNHLY and CDR2 FYNNEI come from the germline V gene. The V end was cut by 7 bases, the J end by 7 bases, with 17 bases between. The CDR3 has 14 amino acids.